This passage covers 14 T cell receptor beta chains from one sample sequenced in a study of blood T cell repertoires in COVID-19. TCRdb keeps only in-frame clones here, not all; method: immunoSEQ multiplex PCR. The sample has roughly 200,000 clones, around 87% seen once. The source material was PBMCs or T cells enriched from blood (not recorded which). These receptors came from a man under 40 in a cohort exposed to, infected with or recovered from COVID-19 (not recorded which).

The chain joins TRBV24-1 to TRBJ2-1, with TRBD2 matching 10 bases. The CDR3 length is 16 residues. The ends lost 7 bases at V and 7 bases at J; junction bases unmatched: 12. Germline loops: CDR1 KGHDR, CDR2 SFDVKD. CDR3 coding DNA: TGTGCCACCAGCCATTTAGCTAGCGGGAGTAGTAATGAGCAGTTCTTC. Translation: CATSHLASGSSNEQFF.

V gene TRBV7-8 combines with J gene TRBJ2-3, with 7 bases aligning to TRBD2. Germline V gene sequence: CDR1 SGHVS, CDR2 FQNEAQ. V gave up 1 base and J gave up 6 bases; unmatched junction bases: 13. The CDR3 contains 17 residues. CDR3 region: CASSLVGGAGVSDTQYF. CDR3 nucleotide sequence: TGTGCCAGCAGCTTAGTAGGCGGCGCGGGAGTGTCCGATACGCAGTATTTT.

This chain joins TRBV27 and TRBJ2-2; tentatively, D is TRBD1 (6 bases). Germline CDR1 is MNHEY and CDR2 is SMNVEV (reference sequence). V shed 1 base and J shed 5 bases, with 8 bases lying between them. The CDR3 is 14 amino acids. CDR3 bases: TGTGCCAGCAGTTTATTTACAGGGACCGGGGAGCTGTTTTTT. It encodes CASSLFTGTGELFF.

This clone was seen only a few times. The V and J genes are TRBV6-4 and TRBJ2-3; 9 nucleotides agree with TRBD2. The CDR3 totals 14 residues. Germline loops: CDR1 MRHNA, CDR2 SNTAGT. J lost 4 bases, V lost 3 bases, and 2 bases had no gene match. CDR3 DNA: TGTGCCAGCAGTGAGCGGGAGGGCCCAGATACGCAGTATTTT. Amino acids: CASSEREGPDTQYF.

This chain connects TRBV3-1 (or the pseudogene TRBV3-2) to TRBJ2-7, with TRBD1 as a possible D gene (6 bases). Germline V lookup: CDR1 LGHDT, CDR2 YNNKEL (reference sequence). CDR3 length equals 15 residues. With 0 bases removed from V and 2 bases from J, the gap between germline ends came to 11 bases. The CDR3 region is CASSQESGATYEQYF. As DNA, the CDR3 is TGTGCCAGCAGCCAAGAATCAGGGGCTACCTACGAGCAGTACTTC.

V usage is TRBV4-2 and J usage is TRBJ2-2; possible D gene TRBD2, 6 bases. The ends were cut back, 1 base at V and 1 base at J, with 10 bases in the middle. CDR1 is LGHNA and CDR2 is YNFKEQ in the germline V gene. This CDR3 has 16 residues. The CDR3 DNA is TGTGCCAGCAGCCAAGCTATAGCGGTGAACACCGGGGAGCTGTTTTTT. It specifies CASSQAIAVNTGELFF.

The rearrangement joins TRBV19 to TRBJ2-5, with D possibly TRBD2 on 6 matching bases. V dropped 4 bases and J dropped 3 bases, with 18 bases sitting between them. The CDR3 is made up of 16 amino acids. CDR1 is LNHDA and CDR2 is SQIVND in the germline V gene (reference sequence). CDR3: CASSTEGKPNKETQYF. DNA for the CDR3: TGTGCCAGTAGTACGGAGGGTAAACCGAACAAAGAGACCCAGTACTTC.

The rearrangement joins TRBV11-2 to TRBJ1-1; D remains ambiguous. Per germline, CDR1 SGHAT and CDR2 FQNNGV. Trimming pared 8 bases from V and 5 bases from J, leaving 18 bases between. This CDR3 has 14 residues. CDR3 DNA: TGTGCCAGCCGCGTCCGGAGCGAAAAAACTGAAGCTTTCTTT. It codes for CASRVRSEKTEAFF.

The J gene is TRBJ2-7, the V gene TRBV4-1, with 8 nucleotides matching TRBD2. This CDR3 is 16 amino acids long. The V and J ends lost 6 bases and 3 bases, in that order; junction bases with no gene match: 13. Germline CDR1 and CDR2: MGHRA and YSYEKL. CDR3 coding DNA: TGCGCCAGCAGTCGCGAGGGAAGTAGCGGGAACTACGAGCAGTACTTC. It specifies CASSREGSSGNYEQYF.

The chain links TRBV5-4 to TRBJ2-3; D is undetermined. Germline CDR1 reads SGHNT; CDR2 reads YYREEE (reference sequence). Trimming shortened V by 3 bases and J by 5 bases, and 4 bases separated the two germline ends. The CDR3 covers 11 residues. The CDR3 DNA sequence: TGTGCCAGCAGCTCGGGAGATACGCAGTATTTT. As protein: CASSSGDTQYF.

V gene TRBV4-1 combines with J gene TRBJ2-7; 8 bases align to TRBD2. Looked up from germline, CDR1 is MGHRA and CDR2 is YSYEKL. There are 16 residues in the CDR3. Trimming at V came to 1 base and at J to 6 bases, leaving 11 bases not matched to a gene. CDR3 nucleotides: TGCGCCAGCAGCCAAGGGGCGGGGGCGGGAGGACGCGAGCAGTACTTC. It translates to CASSQGAGAGGREQYF.

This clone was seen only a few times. The CDR3 DNA follows: TGTGCCTACGGGACAGGGGGCGGAAATACGCAGTATTTT. Translation gives CAYGTGGGNTQYF. This chain uses TRBV28 with TRBJ2-3; TRBD1 matches at 12 bases. With V trimmed by 11 bases and J by 7 bases, 7 bases remained unmatched. Germline V gene data show CDR1 as MDHEN and CDR2 as SYDVKM. The CDR3 runs to 13 residues.

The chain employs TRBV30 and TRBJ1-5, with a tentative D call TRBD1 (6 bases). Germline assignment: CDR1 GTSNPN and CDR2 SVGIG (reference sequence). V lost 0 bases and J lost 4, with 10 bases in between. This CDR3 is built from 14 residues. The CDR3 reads CAWSVGQNNQPQHF. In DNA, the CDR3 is TGTGCCTGGAGTGTAGGACAGAATAATCAGCCCCAGCATTTT.

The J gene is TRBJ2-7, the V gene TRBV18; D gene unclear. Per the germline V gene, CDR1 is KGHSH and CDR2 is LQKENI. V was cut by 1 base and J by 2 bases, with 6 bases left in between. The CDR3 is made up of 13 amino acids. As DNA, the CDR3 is TGTGCCAGCTCACCACTAGTAACCTACGAGCAGTACTTC. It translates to CASSPLVTYEQYF. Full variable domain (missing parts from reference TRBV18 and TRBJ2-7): NAGVMQNPRHLVRRRGQEARLRCSPMKGHSHVYWYRQLPEEGLKFMVYLQKENIIDESGMPKERFSAEFPKEGPSILRIQQVVRGDSAAYFCASSPLVTYEQYFGPGTRLTVT.